Sequencing of this TCR beta chain was carried out in a study of cytomegalovirus exposure and HLA in healthy donors. Study conclusions and caveats: TCR beta sequences reportedly predicted the HLA-A and HLA-B alleles of most subjects accurately.

PCR was performed using 60 Vbeta and 13 Jbeta primers. Here immunoSEQ multiplex PCR was the method, and the copy in TCRdb shows in-frame clones only, minus some. The table includes about 120,000 clones, around 88% detected once. A note on this clone: Antigen: not known.

Healthy donors of bone marrow made up the group. Trimming took off 5 bases at V and 7 bases at J, with 11 bases between the two ends. CDR3 length equals 13 residues. From germline, CDR1 is SEHNR and CDR2 FQNEAQ (reference sequence). This clonotype originated in a man aged 35 to 55 in good health and CMV-seronegative. The sample was PBMCs. This rearrangement joins TRBV7-9 to TRBJ2-2; D perhaps matches TRBD1 (6 bases). The CDR3 is CASSPQGGGELFF. For the CDR3, the DNA is TGTGCCAGCAGCCCACAGGGCGGCGGGGAGCTGTTTTTT. Combining the CDR3 with reference TRBV7-9 and TRBJ2-2 gives the whole variable domain DTGVSQNPRHKITKRGQNVTFRCDPISEHNRLYWYRQTLGQGPEFLTYFQNEAQLEKSRLLSDRFSAERPKGSFSTLEIQRTEQGDSAMYLCASSPQGGGELFFGEGSRLTVL.